This T cell receptor beta chain was recovered during a study of cytomegalovirus exposure and HLA in healthy donors. About this clone itself: No antigen is known for it.

A multiplex PCR was run with 60 Vbeta primers and 13 Jbeta primers. TCRdb's table, derived via immunoSEQ multiplex PCR, lists solely in-frame clones and lacks some. The table includes 150,000 to 200,000 clones, approximately 80% detected once. The study, taken as a whole, reports: Most TCR sequences were uncommon, yet certain public TCRs appeared in many donors.

Germline-derived CDR1 and CDR2 are LNHDA and SQIVND (reference sequence). This CDR3 comprises 13 residues. V was pared by 8 bases and J by 8 bases, with 5 bases of the junction left unmatched. This TCR came from a boy between 2 and 15 years old in good health and CMV-seronegative. The sequenced sample was PBMCs. The chain carries TRBV19 and TRBJ1-4; TRBD1 agrees at 10 bases. The CDR3 DNA follows: TGTGCCAGTTCCGGGACAGGGGTGGAAAAACTGTTTTTT. Its protein is CASSGTGVEKLFF.